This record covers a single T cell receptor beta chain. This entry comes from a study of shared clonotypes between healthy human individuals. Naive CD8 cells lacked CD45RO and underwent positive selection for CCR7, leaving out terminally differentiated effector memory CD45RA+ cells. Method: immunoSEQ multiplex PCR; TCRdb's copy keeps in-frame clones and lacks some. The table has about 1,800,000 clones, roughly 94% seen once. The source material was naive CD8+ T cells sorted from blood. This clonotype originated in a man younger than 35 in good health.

The CDR3 loop reads CASSVGGSTDEQFF. The CDR3 DNA follows: TGTGCCAGCAGCGTAGGAGGGTCGACAGATGAGCAGTTCTTC. The rearrangement uses TRBV9 and TRBJ2-1; D possibly uses TRBD1 or TRBD2 (5 bases each). CDR3 length: 14 residues. Trimming took off 0 bases at V and 8 bases at J, with 12 bases between the two ends. CDR1 is SGDLS and CDR2 is YYNGEE in the germline V gene.